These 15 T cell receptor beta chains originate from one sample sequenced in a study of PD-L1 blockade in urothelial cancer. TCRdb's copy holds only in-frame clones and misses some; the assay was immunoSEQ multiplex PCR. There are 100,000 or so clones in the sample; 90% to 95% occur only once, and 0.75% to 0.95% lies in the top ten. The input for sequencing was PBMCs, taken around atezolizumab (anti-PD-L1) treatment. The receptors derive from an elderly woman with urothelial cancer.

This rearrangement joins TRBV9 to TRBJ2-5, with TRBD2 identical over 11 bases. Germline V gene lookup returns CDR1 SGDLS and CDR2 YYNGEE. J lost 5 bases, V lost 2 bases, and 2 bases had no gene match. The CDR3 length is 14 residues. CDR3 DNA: TGTGCCAGCAGCGTGTCTAGCGGGAGGGAGACCCAGTACTTC. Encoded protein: CASSVSSGRETQYF. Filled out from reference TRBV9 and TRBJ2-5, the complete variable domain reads DSGVTQTPKHLITATGQRVTLRCSPRSGDLSVYWYQQSLDQGLQFLIQYYNGEERAKGNILERFSAQQFPDLHSELNLSSLELGDSALYFCASSVSSGRETQYFGPGTRLLVL.

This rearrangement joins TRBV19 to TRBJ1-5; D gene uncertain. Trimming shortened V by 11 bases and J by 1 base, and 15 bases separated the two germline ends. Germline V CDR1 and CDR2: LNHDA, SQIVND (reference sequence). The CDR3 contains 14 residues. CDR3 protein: CASRERTSNQPQHF. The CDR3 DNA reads TGTGCCTCACGGGAGAGGACCAGCAATCAGCCCCAGCATTTT. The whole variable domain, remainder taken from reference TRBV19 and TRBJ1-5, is DGGITQSPKYLFRKEGQNVTLSCEQNLNHDAMYWYRQDPGQGLRLIYYSQIVNDFQKGDIAEGYSVSREKKESFPLTVTSAQKNPTAFYLCASRERTSNQPQHFGDGTRLSIL.

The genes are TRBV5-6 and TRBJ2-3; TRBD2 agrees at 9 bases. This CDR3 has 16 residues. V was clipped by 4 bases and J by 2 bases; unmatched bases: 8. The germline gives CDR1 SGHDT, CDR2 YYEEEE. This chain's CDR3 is CASSLAAGGHTDTQYF. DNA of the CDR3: TGTGCCAGCAGCCTGGCAGCGGGAGGCCACACAGATACGCAGTATTTT.

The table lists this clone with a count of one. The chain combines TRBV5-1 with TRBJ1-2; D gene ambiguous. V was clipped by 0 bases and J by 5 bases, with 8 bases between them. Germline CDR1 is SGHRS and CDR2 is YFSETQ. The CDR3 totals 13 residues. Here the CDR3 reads CASSLEQLYGYTF. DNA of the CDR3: TGCGCCAGCAGCTTGGAACAGCTATATGGCTACACCTTC.

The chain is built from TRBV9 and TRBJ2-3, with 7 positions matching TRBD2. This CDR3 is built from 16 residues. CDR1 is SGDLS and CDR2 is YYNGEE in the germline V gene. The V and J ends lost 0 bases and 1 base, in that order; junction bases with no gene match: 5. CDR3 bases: TGTGCCAGCAGCGTAGCAACGGGAGGACGCACAGATACGCAGTATTTT. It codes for CASSVATGGRTDTQYF.

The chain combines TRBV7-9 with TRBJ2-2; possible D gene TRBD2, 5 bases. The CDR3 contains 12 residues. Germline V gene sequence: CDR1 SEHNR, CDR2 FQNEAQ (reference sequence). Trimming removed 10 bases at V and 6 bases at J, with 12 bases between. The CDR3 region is CANCSEAGELFF. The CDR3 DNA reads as TGTGCCAACTGTAGCGAAGCCGGGGAGCTGTTTTTT.

Here the CDR3 DNA reads TGTGCCAGCAGTTTCTTGGGGATGGGGGGGGATACGCAGTATTTT. Translation gives CASSFLGMGGDTQYF. V gene TRBV28 combines with J gene TRBJ2-3; 7 bases align to TRBD2. CDR1 and CDR2 (germline): MDHEN, SYDVKM. CDR3 length: 15 residues. V lost 3 bases to trimming and J lost 6 bases; unmatched junction nucleotides: 9.

In nucleotides, the CDR3 is TGTGCCACCAGCAGAGTGGGGACAGGCTACGAGCAGTACTTC. Amino acids: CATSRVGTGYEQYF. This chain connects TRBV15 to TRBJ2-7; 8 bases match TRBD1. The CDR3 spans 14 residues. Germline values: CDR1 LNHNV, CDR2 YYDKDF (reference sequence). The J segment lost 3 bases and the V segment lost 1 base, leaving 2 bases of the junction unmatched.

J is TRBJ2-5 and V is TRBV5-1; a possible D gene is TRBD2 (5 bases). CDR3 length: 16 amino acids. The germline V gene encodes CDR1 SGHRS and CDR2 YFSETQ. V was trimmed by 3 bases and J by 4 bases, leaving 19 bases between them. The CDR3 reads CASSSRGNSARETQYF. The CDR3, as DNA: TGCGCCAGCAGCTCGCGAGGAAATAGCGCGAGAGAGACCCAGTACTTC.

The CDR3 bases are TGTGCCAGTAGGGATGACAGGGCCCAGCCCCAGCATTTT. This translates into CASRDDRAQPQHF. The chain has TRBV19 and TRBJ1-5, with 7 bases aligning to TRBD1. The CDR3 has 13 residues. Germline loops: CDR1 LNHDA, CDR2 SQIVND (reference sequence). Trimming at V came to 6 bases and at J to 7 bases, leaving 6 bases not matched to a gene.

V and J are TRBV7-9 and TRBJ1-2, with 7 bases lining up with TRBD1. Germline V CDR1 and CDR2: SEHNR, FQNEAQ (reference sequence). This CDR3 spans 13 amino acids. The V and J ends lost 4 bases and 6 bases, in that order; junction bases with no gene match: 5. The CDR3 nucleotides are TGTGCCAGCAGCTCTCGGACAGGTCATGGCTACACCTTC. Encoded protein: CASSSRTGHGYTF.

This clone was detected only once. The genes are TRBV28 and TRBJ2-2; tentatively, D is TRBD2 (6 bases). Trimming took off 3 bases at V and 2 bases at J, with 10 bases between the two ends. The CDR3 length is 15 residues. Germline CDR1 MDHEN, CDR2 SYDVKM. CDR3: CASSFLRGNTGELFF. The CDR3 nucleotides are TGTGCCAGCAGTTTTTTGCGGGGAAACACCGGGGAGCTGTTTTTT.

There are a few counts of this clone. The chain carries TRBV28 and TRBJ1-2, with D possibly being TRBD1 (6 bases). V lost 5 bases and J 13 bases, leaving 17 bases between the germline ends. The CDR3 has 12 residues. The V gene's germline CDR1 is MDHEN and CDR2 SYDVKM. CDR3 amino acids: CASSLRGGHGTF. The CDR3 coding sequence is TGTGCCAGCAGTCTAAGGGGGGGCCACGGCACCTTC.

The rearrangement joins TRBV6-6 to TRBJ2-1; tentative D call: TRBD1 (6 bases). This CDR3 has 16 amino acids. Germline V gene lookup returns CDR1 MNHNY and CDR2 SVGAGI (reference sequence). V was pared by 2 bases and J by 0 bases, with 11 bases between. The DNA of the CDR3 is TGTGCCAGCAGTTACCCAACAGGGAGCTCCTACAATGAGCAGTTCTTC. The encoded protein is CASSYPTGSSYNEQFF.

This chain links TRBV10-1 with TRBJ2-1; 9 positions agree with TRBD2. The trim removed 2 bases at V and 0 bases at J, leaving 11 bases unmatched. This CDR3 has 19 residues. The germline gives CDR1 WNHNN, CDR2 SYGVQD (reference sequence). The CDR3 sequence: CASSEPLTSGAPSYNEQFF. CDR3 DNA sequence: TGCGCCAGCAGTGAGCCATTGACTAGCGGAGCACCCTCCTACAATGAGCAGTTCTTC.